This T cell receptor beta chain was recorded in a study of shared clonotypes between healthy human individuals. Germline V gene data show CDR1 as MRHNA and CDR2 as SNTAGT. The CDR3 has 16 residues. Trimming cost V 3 bases and J 1 base; bases outside gene matches: 6. The authors distributed each subset's genomic DNA evenly over several immunoSEQ plates. Assay: immunoSEQ multiplex PCR; the TCRdb copy retains only in-frame clones and omits some. Of 400,000 to 600,000 clones in the sample, roughly 77% are singletons; the top ten hold under 15%. The sample was PBMCs. This clonotype was obtained from a woman aged 40-49 years in good health. Some clones in this sample may be carry-over from other donors' samples. The chain carries TRBV6-4 and TRBJ2-3; 8 nucleotides match TRBD2. The CDR3 DNA reads as TGTGCCAGCAGTGAATTCGCGACTAGCGGCACAGATACGCAGTATTTT. This translates into CASSEFATSGTDTQYF.